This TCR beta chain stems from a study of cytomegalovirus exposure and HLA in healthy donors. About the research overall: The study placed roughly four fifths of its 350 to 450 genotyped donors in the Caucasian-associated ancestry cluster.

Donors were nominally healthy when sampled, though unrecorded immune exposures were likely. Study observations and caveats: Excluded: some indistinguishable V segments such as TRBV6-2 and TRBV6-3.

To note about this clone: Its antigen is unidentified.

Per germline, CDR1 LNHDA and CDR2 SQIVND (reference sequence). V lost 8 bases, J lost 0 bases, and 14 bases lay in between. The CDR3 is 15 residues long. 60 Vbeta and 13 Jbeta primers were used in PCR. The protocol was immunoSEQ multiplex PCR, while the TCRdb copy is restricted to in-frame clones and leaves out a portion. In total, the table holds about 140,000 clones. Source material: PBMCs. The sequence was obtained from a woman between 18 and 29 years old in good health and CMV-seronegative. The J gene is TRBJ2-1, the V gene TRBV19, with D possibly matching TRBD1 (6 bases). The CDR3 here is CASLAQGSSYNEQFF. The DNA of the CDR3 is TGTGCCAGTCTGGCGCAGGGGAGCTCCTACAATGAGCAGTTCTTC.